This T cell receptor (beta chain) came from a study of blood T cells in healthy people across ages. Notes on the study in general: CMV infection status of these donors was not known. Long-lived donors carried more naive CD4+ cells and greater diversity than aged donors.

Looked up from germline, CDR1 is DFQATT and CDR2 is SNEGSKA (reference sequence). Unmatched junction bases numbered 8, after V lost 3 bases and J lost 11 bases. CDR3 size: 12 residues. A few counts support this clonotype. Its target is unknown. Each donor gave about 9.3 milliliters of peripheral blood. Through a sample-barcoded 5' primer and a J-beta primer mix, a second PCR was run for roughly 6 to 11 cycles. A 12-random-nucleotide template-switch adaptor tagged each cDNA molecule. MiXCR, run by TCRdb on the 5' RACE reads, gives a single entry per CDR3 protein. The sample contains around 1,600,000 distinct CDR3 sequences, roughly two fifths of which appear only once.

The sequencing sample was made of blood. The TCR sequence derives from a woman under 30 in good health. The gene calls are TRBV20-1 and TRBJ2-5; TRBD2 matches 8 bases. The CDR3 DNA is TGCAGTGCTAGTACGGGAGGGCCGGGGCAGTACTTC. Protein sequence: CSASTGGPGQYF.